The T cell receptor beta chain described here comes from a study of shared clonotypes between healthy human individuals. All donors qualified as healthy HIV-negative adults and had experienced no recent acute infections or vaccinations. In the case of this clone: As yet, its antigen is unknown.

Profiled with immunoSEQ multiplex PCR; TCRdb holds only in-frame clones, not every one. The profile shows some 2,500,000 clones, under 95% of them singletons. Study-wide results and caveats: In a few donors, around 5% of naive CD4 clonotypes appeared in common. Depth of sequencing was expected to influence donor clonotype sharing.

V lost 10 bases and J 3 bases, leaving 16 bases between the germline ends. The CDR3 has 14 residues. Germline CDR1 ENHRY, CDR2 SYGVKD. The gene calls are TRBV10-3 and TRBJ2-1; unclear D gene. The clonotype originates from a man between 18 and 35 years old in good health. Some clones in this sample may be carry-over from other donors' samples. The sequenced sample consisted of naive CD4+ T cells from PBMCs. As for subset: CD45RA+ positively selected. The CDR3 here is CATRGDGDYNEQFF. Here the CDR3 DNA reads TGTGCCACCCGTGGAGACGGTGACTACAATGAGCAGTTCTTC.